This T cell receptor beta chain was found in a study of regulatory T cells in long-lasting Graves disease. Notes on the study in general: Because few samples were included, accuracy may have been lower. Persistent-disease Graves' patients showed less TCR diversity than new cases.

CDR3-region Arm-PCR and iRepertoire HTBI primers produced the TCR beta libraries. Each CDR3 protein gets one entry after TCRdb re-called the multiplex PCR reads with MiXCR. The sample yields approximately 400,000 distinct CDR3 sequences, about 23% seen once. This clonotype was seen more than once but under ten times. Its antigen remains unknown. Trimming removed 3 bases at V and 0 bases at J, with 17 bases between. In germline, CDR1 is PRHDT, CDR2 FYEKMQ (reference sequence). There are 17 residues in the CDR3. The time point: persistent/refractory GD, antithyroid drugs over 5 years with positive TRAb. Making the TCR library involved RNA that had been extracted from PBMCs.

This TCR came from a middle-aged woman with Graves disease. This material consisted of peripheral blood mononuclear cells (PBMCs), taken when the disease was refractory, from a patient treated with antithyroid drugs. This sequence joins TRBV13 and TRBJ1-1; D might be TRBD1 (6 bases). As DNA, the CDR3 is TGTGCCAGCAGCTTGAGTTTGGCAGGGGCTATGAACACTGAAGCTTTCTTT. This sequence encodes CASSLSLAGAMNTEAFF.